Following are 7 T cell receptor beta chains from one sample sequenced in a study of T cells after yellow fever vaccination. A single record per CDR3 protein comes from TCRdb applying MiXCR to the 5' RACE reads. The sample lists 500,000 to 650,000 distinct CDR3 sequences; about 12% were seen once. The sequencing here drew on PBMCs, taken on the day of the yellow fever booster vaccination. The receptor set was obtained from a man aged 25 to 45 who received the YFV17D yellow fever vaccine.

The genes are TRBV29-1 and TRBJ2-7; D may be TRBD1 or TRBD2 (5 bases each). V lost 4 bases, J lost 1 base, and 17 bases lay in between. CDR3 length: 15 amino acids. From germline, CDR1 is SQVTM and CDR2 ANQGSEA. The CDR3 reads CSVARPEGKSYEQYF. The CDR3 DNA sequence: TGCAGCGTTGCCCGACCCGAGGGGAAATCCTACGAGCAGTACTTC.

The count of this clonotype is one. The rearrangement joins TRBV29-1 to TRBJ2-7; D might be TRBD2 (5 bases). Trimming cost V 4 bases and J 5 bases, with 15 bases left between them. The length of the CDR3 is 13 residues. Germline CDR1 SQVTM, CDR2 ANQGSEA. CDR3 bases: TGCAGCGTTGTCCTCTCGATCGGGGACGAGCAGTACTTC. Amino acids: CSVVLSIGDEQYF.

This clonotype has ten or more counts. CDR3 sequence: CASSGRGQYGYTF. The DNA of the CDR3 is TGTGCCAGCAGTGGCCGCGGACAATATGGCTACACCTTC. The chain joins TRBV12-3 or TRBV12-4 to TRBJ1-2, with a possible D match to TRBD1 (5 bases). The CDR3 runs to 13 residues. V lost 5 bases, J lost 5 bases, and 12 bases lay in between.

The genes are TRBV20-1 and TRBJ2-5; D is possibly TRBD2 (6 bases). The length of the CDR3 is 13 residues. Per the germline V gene, CDR1 is DFQATT and CDR2 is SNEGSKA (reference sequence). The germline V and J ends were trimmed by 6 bases and 2 bases, with 13 bases remaining between them. Here the CDR3 DNA reads TGCAGTGCGGAGGGGACTCGACAAGAGACCCAGTACTTC. This translates into CSAEGTRQETQYF.

About this clonotype itself: A much larger clone lies a single base off, so this may be a read error. The rearrangement uses TRBV6-2 or TRBV6-3 and TRBJ2-5; TRBD2 might be the D (5 bases). This CDR3 spans 12 amino acids. Germline CDR1 reads MNHEY; CDR2 reads SVGEGT. Between the trimmed V and J ends, which lost 11 bases and 9 bases, there was a span of 19 bases. The CDR3 protein is CAGQRPGGAQYF. The CDR3 region has the DNA TGTGCCGGCCAACGCCCCGGAGGAGCCCAGTACTTC.

The table lists this clonotype with many counts. At one of its ends the junction is not consistent with the germline gene, which may arise from a read error. The chain has TRBV7-9 and TRBJ2-7; perhaps TRBD2 as D (5 bases). CDR1 is SEHNR and CDR2 is FQNEAQ in the germline V gene (reference sequence). The length of the CDR3 is 12 residues. CDR3 nucleotides: TGTGCCAGCAGTTTAGGGCCGGGAGAGCAGTACTTC. This encodes CASSLGPGEQYF. Combining the CDR3 with reference TRBV7-9 and TRBJ2-7 gives the whole variable domain DTGVSQNPRHKITKRGQNVTFRCDPISEHNRLYWYRQTLGQGPEFLTYFQNEAQLEKSRLLSDRFSAERPKGSFSTLEIQRTEQGDSAMYLCASSLGPGEQYFGPGTRLTVT.

This clonotype showed up just a few times. The chain couples TRBV6-1 to TRBJ1-1; D is undetermined. The V end lost 6 bases, the J end lost 6 bases, and 14 bases lay between the germline ends. The germline V gene encodes CDR1 MNHNS and CDR2 SASEGT. The CDR3 is 13 residues long. This CDR3 reads CASSLRGEAEAFF. CDR3 coding DNA: TGTGCCAGCAGCCTCAGAGGCGAGGCTGAAGCTTTCTTT.